Listed below are T cell receptor beta chains from one sample, sequenced in a study of blood T cells in healthy people across ages. TCRdb independently ran MiXCR on the 5' RACE reads; one entry per CDR3 protein. The table lists approximately 350,000 distinct CDR3 sequences, 45% to 60% of them singletons. The sequenced sample consisted of blood. These receptors originate from a man in his fifties or sixties in good health. The CDR3 runs from the conserved cysteine through the conserved F or W. The order of the fields is V gene, D gene, J gene, clone size, CDR3 protein, CDR3 DNA. The D gene is left open where the match is weak. The size of a clone is reported for some rows only, either as once, few or many, or as a class for expanded clones.

>TRBV20-1|-|TRBJ2-1|-
CSNLGRDNEQFF
TGCAGTAACCTCGGACGGGACAATGAGCAGTTCTTC
>TRBV6-1|-|TRBJ1-2|few
CASSERDPNYGYTF
TGTGCCAGCAGTGAAAGGGATCCTAACTATGGCTACACCTTC
>TRBV18|-|TRBJ1-2|few
CASAPDNFGYTF
TGTGCCAGCGCACCGGACAACTTCGGCTACACCTTC
>TRBV7-2|-|TRBJ2-7|few
CASSLAIAPGEQYF
TGTGCCAGCAGCTTAGCGATCGCCCCTGGCGAGCAGTACTTC
>TRBV24-1|-|TRBJ2-3|-
CATSAAFRTDTQYF
TGTGCCACCAGTGCGGCGTTCCGCACAGATACGCAGTATTTT
>TRBV21-1|-|TRBJ1-6|many
CASSKARDREISPLHF
TGTGCCAGCAGCAAAGCGCGGGACAGGGAGATTTCACCCCTCCACTTT
>TRBV12-3/TRBV12-4|-|TRBJ2-3|many
CASSDPGLTLGSTADTQYF
TGTGCCAGCAGTGACCCGGGACTGACTCTGGGGTCTACGGCAGATACGCAGTATTTT
>TRBV6-5|-|TRBJ2-5|many
CASSYSGETQYF
TGTGCCAGCAGTTACTCGGGAGAGACCCAGTACTTC
>TRBV7-2|-|TRBJ2-2|-
CASSLATPGELFF
TGTGCCAGCAGCTTAGCAACCCCTGGGGAGCTGTTTTTT
>TRBV20-1|-|TRBJ2-1|many
CSASPPGRKYNEQFF
TGCAGTGCTAGTCCCCCCGGGAGAAAGTACAATGAGCAGTTCTTC
>TRBV7-3|-|TRBJ2-1|-
CASSLVQVPNNEQFF
TGTGCCAGCAGCTTAGTACAGGTCCCAAACAATGAGCAGTTCTTC
>TRBV12-3/TRBV12-4|TRBD2|TRBJ2-3|-
CASSGAASGEQYF
TGTGCCAGCAGTGGCGCCGCTAGCGGGGAGCAGTATTTT
>TRBV7-2|TRBD2|TRBJ2-1|-
CASSLSGRAGGTYNEQFF
TGTGCCAGCAGCTTAAGTGGAAGAGCGGGAGGCACCTACAATGAGCAGTTCTTC
>TRBV20-1|TRBD2|TRBJ2-3|-
CSGPGLVTDTQYF
TGCAGTGGCCCGGGACTAGTCACAGATACGCAGTATTTT
>TRBV7-6|-|TRBJ2-7|many
CASSSQGYEQYF
TGTGCCAGCAGCTCACAGGGCTACGAGCAGTACTTC
>TRBV28|-|TRBJ1-2|-
CTSIPRGIKLANYGYTF
TGTACCAGCATTCCAAGGGGGATAAAACTAGCTAACTATGGCTACACCTTC
>TRBV9|-|TRBJ1-3|-
CASSGGGYSGNTIYF
TGTGCCAGCAGCGGGGGAGGGTACTCTGGAAACACCATATATTTT
>TRBV7-3|-|TRBJ1-6|few
CASSLTGQYNSPLHF
TGTGCCAGCAGCTTAACTGGGCAGTATAATTCACCCCTCCACTTT
>TRBV11-2|-|TRBJ2-2|-
CASSLDLNTGELFF
TGTGCCAGCAGCTTAGACCTGAACACCGGGGAGCTGTTTTTT